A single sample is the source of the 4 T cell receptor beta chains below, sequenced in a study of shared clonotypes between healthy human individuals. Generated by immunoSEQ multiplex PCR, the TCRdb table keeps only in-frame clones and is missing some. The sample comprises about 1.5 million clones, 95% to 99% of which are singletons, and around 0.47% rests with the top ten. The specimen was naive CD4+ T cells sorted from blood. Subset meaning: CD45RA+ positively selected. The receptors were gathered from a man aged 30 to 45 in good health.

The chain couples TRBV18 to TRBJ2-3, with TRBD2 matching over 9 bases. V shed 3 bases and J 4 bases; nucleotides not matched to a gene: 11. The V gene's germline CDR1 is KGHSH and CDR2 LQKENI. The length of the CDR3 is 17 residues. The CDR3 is CASSPVLLAGKADTQYF. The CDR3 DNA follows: TGTGCCAGCTCACCCGTCCTACTAGCGGGTAAGGCAGATACGCAGTATTTT.

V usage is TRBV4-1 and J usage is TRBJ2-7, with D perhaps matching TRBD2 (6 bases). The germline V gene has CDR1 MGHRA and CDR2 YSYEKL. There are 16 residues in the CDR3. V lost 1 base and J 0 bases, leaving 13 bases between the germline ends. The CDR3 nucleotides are TGCGCCAGCAGCCAAGTGGAGCGGGCAATCTCCTACGAGCAGTACTTC. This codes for CASSQVERAISYEQYF.

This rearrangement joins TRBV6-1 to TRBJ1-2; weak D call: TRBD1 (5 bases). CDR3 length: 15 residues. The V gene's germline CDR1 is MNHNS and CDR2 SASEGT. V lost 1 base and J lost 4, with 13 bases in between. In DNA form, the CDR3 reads TGTGCCAGCAGTGAAGTAGTGGGGCTGCGCTATGGCTACACCTTC. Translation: CASSEVVGLRYGYTF.

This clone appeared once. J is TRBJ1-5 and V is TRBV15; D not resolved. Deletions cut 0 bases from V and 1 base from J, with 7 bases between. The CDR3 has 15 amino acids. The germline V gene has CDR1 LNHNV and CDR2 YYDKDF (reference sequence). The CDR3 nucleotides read TGTGCCACCAGCAGAGACGGCGGAAGCAATCAGCCCCAGCATTTT. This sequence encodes CATSRDGGSNQPQHF.